The clone carrying this T cell receptor (beta chain) was detected once. No antigen is known for it. The V and J ends lost 4 bases and 1 base respectively, with 14 bases between them. Germline V gene data show CDR1 as MNHEY and CDR2 as SMNVEV (reference sequence). CDR3 size: 15 residues. This sample is part of a study of shared clonotypes between healthy human individuals. The authors ran the assay at deep level. Per sorted-subset replicate PCR, input was roughly 200 ng DNA, representing roughly 30,000 T cell genomes. Per the authors' pipeline: From ImmunoSEQ came sequences covering only the junction and carrying no quality scores, so filtering differed. The table came from immunoSEQ multiplex PCR; TCRdb's copy has only in-frame clones and leaves some out. V and J calls and clone size are those listed in that table; D and trimming were worked out from the DNA. The data contain approximately 500,000 clones, 95% to 97% of them singletons.

Study-level findings and limits: Blood alone was sampled, and tissue repertoires likely differ.

The sample was naive CD4+ T cells sorted from blood. Subset reported: CD45RA+ positively selected. This receptor was obtained from a woman aged 25 to 39 in good health. The J gene is TRBJ2-7, the V gene TRBV27; D perhaps matches TRBD1 (5 bases). CDR3: CASSSSRASSYEQYF. CDR3 DNA sequence: TGTGCCAGCAGTTCTTCCAGGGCGTCGTCCTACGAGCAGTACTTC.